This TCR beta chain appears in the sequencing data of a study of OX40 agonist ivuxolimab in advanced cancers. Study-wide results and limits: Expanded clones were, on average, more numerous in CD8+ T cells than in CD4+.

Notes on this clone: Its antigen is undetermined.

Some clones are missing from TCRdb's copy, which holds only in-frame ones; the method was immunoSEQ multiplex PCR. This sample has some 74,000 clones, with approximately 90% found just once. Autoimmune disease history or systemic immunosuppression led to patient exclusion. Germline V gene lookup returns CDR1 SGHTA and CDR2 FQGTGA. Trimming took 5 bases from V and 2 from J; bases not matched to a gene: 5. This CDR3 contains 14 residues. V gene TRBV7-3 combines with J gene TRBJ2-5, with TRBD1 identical over 7 bases. The TCR comes from an adult with an advanced solid tumor such as melanoma, head and neck, liver or kidney cancer. The material sequenced was CD4+ or CD8+ T cells sorted from blood, taken in a trial of the OX40 agonist ivuxolimab. CDR3 residues: CASSLPGQQETQYF. The CDR3 region has the DNA TGTGCCAGCAGCCTACCGGGACAGCAAGAGACCCAGTACTTC.